This T cell receptor (beta chain) was sequenced during a study of human T cells and chemical hapten exposure. Whole-study context: Diagnoses of alopecia areata, totalis or universalis occurred in mostly female patients.

Documented time point: patch test 2, 6 weeks after DPC sensitization. Documented treatment: therapeutic diphenylcyclopropenone sensitization with weekly scalp DPC. This clonotype has a count of ten or more. Germline V gene data show CDR1 as MNHEY and CDR2 as SVGEGT. The CDR3 has 15 amino acids. The trim removed 6 bases at V and 2 bases at J, leaving 6 bases unmatched. Unique molecular identifiers were linked by the library to individual cDNA molecules. Original processing notes: Ranging from about 20,000 to 690,600, TCR counts per sample had a median value of roughly 96,000. TCRdb recomputed calls from the RACE reads with MiXCR, one row per CDR3 protein. These V and J calls rely on TCRdb rather than the paper's analysis. The table records about 40,000 distinct CDR3 sequences, 3% to 3.5% of them present only once.

Sequencing was performed on whole blood, taken in connection with sensitization to the hapten diphenylcyclopropenone (DPC). This chain joins TRBV6-2 or TRBV6-3 and TRBJ1-5; 8 bases match TRBD1. The source is a man in his forties with alopecia areata. Some clones in this sample may be carry-over from other donors' samples. The DNA for the CDR3 is TGTGCCAGCAGACCCACAGGGGGGGGCAATCAGCCCCAGCATTTT. Its protein product is CASRPTGGGNQPQHF.